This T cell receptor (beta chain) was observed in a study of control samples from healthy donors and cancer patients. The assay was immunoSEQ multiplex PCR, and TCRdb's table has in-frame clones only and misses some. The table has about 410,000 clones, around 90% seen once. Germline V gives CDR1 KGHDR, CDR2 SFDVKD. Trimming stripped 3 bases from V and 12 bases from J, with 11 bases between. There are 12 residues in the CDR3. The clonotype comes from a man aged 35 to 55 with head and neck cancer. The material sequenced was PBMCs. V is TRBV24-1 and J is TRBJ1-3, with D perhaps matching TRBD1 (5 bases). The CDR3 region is CATSDGARFIYF. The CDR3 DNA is TGTGCCACCAGTGATGGGGCCCGGTTCATATATTTT.